The clone carrying this T cell receptor (beta chain) occurred many times. What it binds is not known. This sample is part of a study of T cell repertoires in cytomegalovirus infection. About the study: Public TCR beta signatures marked donors with CMV infection and the matching HLA. General study results and limits: Ex vivo, HLA-C-restricted CMV-specific TCR beta clonotypes prevailed over the rest of the response. The cumulative frequency of public TCR beta families identified carriers of CMV plus the relevant HLA.

V lost 2 bases to trimming and J lost 4 bases, with 7 bases between them. The CDR3 sequence is 13 residues long. Germline V gene lookup returns CDR1 MNHEY and CDR2 SVGAGI. TCRdb processed the reads anew with MiXCR; each CDR3 protein has one entry. The data hold about 490,000 distinct CDR3 sequences, with approximately 10% observed a single time. The rearrangement uses TRBV6-5 and TRBJ2-3; a possible D gene is TRBD2 (6 bases). The sequence derives from a human donor in good health (CMV status not recorded). Some clones in this sample may be carry-over from other donors' samples. Sequenced input: PBMCs. The CDR3 spells CASSYERADTQYF. CDR3 nucleotides: TGTGCCAGCAGTTACGAGCGGGCAGATACGCAGTATTTT.